These 24 T cell receptor beta chains share one sample of origin, sequenced in a study of cytomegalovirus exposure and HLA in healthy donors. The PCR ran on 60 Vbeta and 13 Jbeta primers. Profiling relied on immunoSEQ multiplex PCR, and the TCRdb table lists in-frame clones only, not all of them. The top ten hold about 4.3% of the sample, which has 95,000 to 110,000 clones, 77% seen once. What was sequenced was PBMCs. The source is a male donor in good health and CMV-seronegative.

J is TRBJ2-7 and V is TRBV10-2; 7 bases align to TRBD2. After removal of 7 bases from V and 1 base from J, the junction contained 7 bases not matched to a gene. CDR3 length: 14 residues. Looked up from germline, CDR1 is WSHSY and CDR2 is SAAADI. The CDR3 loop is CASTLGGVSYEQYF. The CDR3 nucleotides are TGCGCCAGCACGTTGGGAGGGGTATCCTACGAGCAGTACTTC.

The chain combines TRBV5-1 with TRBJ2-7; D possibly corresponds to TRBD1 (6 bases). CDR1 and CDR2 (germline): SGHRS, YFSETQ. The CDR3 length is 15 residues. The V end lost 1 base, the J end lost 5 bases, and 16 bases lay between the germline ends. The CDR3: CASSLPNSRGNEQYF. The CDR3 DNA sequence: TGCGCCAGCAGCTTGCCCAACTCAAGGGGGAACGAGCAGTACTTC. Combining the CDR3 with reference TRBV5-1 and TRBJ2-7 gives the whole variable domain KAGVTQTPRYLIKTRGQQVTLSCSPISGHRSVSWYQQTPGQGLQFLFEYFSETQRNKGNFPGRFSGRQFSNSRSEMNVSTLELGDSALYLCASSLPNSRGNEQYFGPGTRLTVT.

This sequence joins TRBV27 and TRBJ2-1; 13 bases line up with TRBD2. Germline lookup yields CDR1 MNHEY and CDR2 SMNVEV (reference sequence). The trim removed 5 bases at V and 0 bases at J, leaving 4 bases unmatched. CDR3 size: 17 residues. The CDR3 sequence is CASSPGTSGTSYNEQFF. The CDR3 region has the DNA TGTGCCAGCAGTCCAGGGACTAGCGGGACCTCCTACAATGAGCAGTTCTTC.

The DNA of the CDR3 is TGTGCCAGCAGTTCCGGGACAGGGGGCGATGAAAAACTGTTTTTT. Amino acid sequence: CASSSGTGGDEKLFF. The chain couples TRBV27 to TRBJ1-4; 12 bases are a match to TRBD1. Germline CDR1 MNHEY, CDR2 SMNVEV (reference sequence). This CDR3 is built from 15 residues. Unmatched junction bases numbered 3, after V lost 4 bases and J lost 6 bases.

As regards this clone: At the DNA level, this CDR3 is encoded by other sequences in the same sample as well. This chain uses TRBV5-1 with TRBJ1-1; D is possibly TRBD1 (6 bases). Trimming pared 1 base from V and 5 bases from J, leaving 6 bases between. The germline gives CDR1 SGHRS, CDR2 YFSETQ. The CDR3 contains 12 residues. The CDR3 DNA sequence: TGCGCCAGCAGCTTGCAGGGGACTGAAGCTTTCTTT. Protein sequence: CASSLQGTEAFF.

This chain connects TRBV11-3 to TRBJ2-2; 12 nucleotides agree with TRBD1. This CDR3 contains 15 residues. V was clipped by 5 bases and J by 5 bases; unmatched bases: 3. Germline CDR1 reads SGHNT; CDR2 reads YENEEA. In DNA, the CDR3 is TGTGCCAGCAGCCGGGGACAGGGGGCAACCGGGGAGCTGTTTTTT. Translation gives CASSRGQGATGELFF.

This clone has only one observation. V and J are TRBV23-1 and TRBJ1-5, with 10 nucleotides matching TRBD1. TRBV23-1 qualifies as an ORF whose function is uncertain. The CDR3 runs to 14 residues. Losses at the gene ends were 3 bases for V and 9 bases for J; bases not matched to a gene: 5. CDR3 nucleotides: TGCGCCAGCAGTCAGGGACAGGGGAACCGGCCCCAGCATTTT. Encoded protein: CASSQGQGNRPQHF.

The gene calls are TRBV21-1 and TRBJ2-5; the listed D gene, TRBD1, was not tested against the DNA. TRBV21-1 is deemed a pseudogene. The CDR3 runs to 16 residues. The CDR3 reads CASSKEKGHLQETQYF. In DNA, the CDR3 is TGTGCCAGCAGCAAGGAAAAGGGACACCTCCAAGAGACCCAGTACTTC.

This rearrangement joins TRBV9 to TRBJ2-1; 7 bases fit TRBD2. CDR3 length: 14 residues. V dropped 0 bases and J dropped 6; count of bases not matched to a gene: 3. The germline V gene has CDR1 SGDLS and CDR2 YYNGEE. CDR3 residues: CASSVGGRANEQFF. The CDR3 DNA follows: TGTGCCAGCAGCGTAGGTGGGAGGGCCAATGAGCAGTTCTTC.

The DNA of the CDR3 is TGCGCCAGCAGCTTGAACAGCTACGAGCAGTACTTC. Translated: CASSLNSYEQYF. The genes are TRBV5-1 and TRBJ2-7; D not resolved. This CDR3 region has 12 residues. V lost 1 base to trimming and J lost 3 bases, with 5 bases between them. The V gene's germline CDR1 is SGHRS and CDR2 YFSETQ.

This clone was seen a few times. V is TRBV18 and J is TRBJ1-1; 11 nucleotides align to TRBD1. The V segment lost 4 bases and the J segment 4 bases; nucleotides outside the gene matches: 8. This CDR3 comprises 16 residues. Germline-derived CDR1 and CDR2 are KGHSH and LQKENI. Here the CDR3 DNA reads TGTGCCAGCTCACAGGGACAGGGGGTTTGGGGCACTGAAGCTTTCTTT. Translation: CASSQGQGVWGTEAFF.

The genes are TRBV9 and TRBJ2-7; D is perhaps TRBD2 (6 bases). The V gene's germline CDR1 is SGDLS and CDR2 YYNGEE. The CDR3 spans 14 residues. Trimming stripped 4 bases from V and 6 bases from J, with 17 bases between. The CDR3: CASSLGGAVVEQYF. CDR3 nucleotide sequence: TGTGCCAGCAGCCTAGGCGGGGCTGTCGTCGAGCAGTACTTC.

This chain links TRBV15 with TRBJ2-7; TRBD1 agrees at 8 bases. Germline V CDR1 and CDR2: LNHNV, YYDKDF (reference sequence). Unmatched junction bases numbered 6, after V lost 4 bases and J lost 4 bases. This CDR3 region has 14 residues. The CDR3 sequence: CATSKSGTGYEQYF. CDR3 coding DNA: TGTGCCACCAGCAAATCCGGGACAGGATACGAGCAGTACTTC.

The chain uses TRBV6-5 and TRBJ2-7, with 8 bases lining up with TRBD2. V trimming: 4 bases; J trimming: 2 bases; junction bases outside the gene matches: 10. The length of the CDR3 is 16 residues. From germline, CDR1 is MNHEY and CDR2 SVGAGI. The CDR3 DNA sequence: TGTGCCAGCAGTTCCTTCGGCGGGAGGCCTCCCTACGAGCAGTACTTC. Residues: CASSSFGGRPPYEQYF.

The rearrangement joins TRBV11-2 to TRBJ2-7; D gene unclear. The CDR3 sequence is 13 residues long. Germline assignment: CDR1 SGHAT and CDR2 FQNNGV. Trimming left V 4 bases short and J 1 base short, with 8 bases between. DNA of the CDR3: TGTGCCAGCAGCTCAGGCAAGTCCTACGAGCAGTACTTC. Translation: CASSSGKSYEQYF.

A few counts support this clone. The rearrangement links TRBV10-1 to TRBJ2-3; TRBD2 matches 8 bases. In germline, CDR1 is WNHNN, CDR2 SYGVQD (reference sequence). The trim removed 2 bases at V and 8 bases at J, leaving 6 bases unmatched. This CDR3 is 14 amino acids long. DNA for the CDR3: TGCGCCAGCAGTGAGGGACTAGCACGAACTACGCAGTATTTT. Its protein is CASSEGLARTTQYF.

The chain is built from TRBV12-1 and TRBJ2-1; no DNA check was done on the table's D call, TRBD2. TRBV12-1 is listed as a pseudogene. The CDR3 totals 12 residues. The CDR3 here is CASSHVSGEQFF. CDR3 nucleotide sequence: TGTGCCAGCAGCCACGTCAGCGGTGAGCAGTTCTTC.

The sample holds a few counts of this clone. The V gene is TRBV7-9, the J gene TRBJ2-3; 8 bases agree with TRBD1. CDR1 is SEHNR and CDR2 is FQNEAQ in the germline V gene (reference sequence). Losses at the gene ends were 6 bases for V and 5 bases for J; bases not matched to a gene: 7. The CDR3 is made up of 14 amino acids. The CDR3 loop is CASRTDRGLDTQYF. The CDR3 bases are TGTGCCAGCAGAACTGACAGGGGATTAGATACGCAGTATTTT.

The chain combines TRBV28 with TRBJ1-5; D uncertain. This CDR3 region has 15 residues. The V gene's germline CDR1 is MDHEN and CDR2 SYDVKM. Trimming removed 2 bases at V and 4 bases at J, with 12 bases between. Here the CDR3 reads CASSLPTQRNQPQHF. In nucleotides, the CDR3 is TGTGCCAGCAGTTTACCCACCCAGAGGAATCAGCCCCAGCATTTT.

This sequence joins TRBV4-1 and TRBJ2-3; 9 positions agree with TRBD2. V dropped 3 bases and J dropped 0; count of bases not matched to a gene: 7. Germline V gives CDR1 MGHRA, CDR2 YSYEKL. The CDR3 consists of 17 residues. In DNA, the CDR3 is TGCGCCAGCAGCCATCTAGGGCGGGAGGGTAGCACAGATACGCAGTATTTT. Translating gives CASSHLGREGSTDTQYF.

J is TRBJ2-1 and V is TRBV28; D is unresolved. In germline, CDR1 is MDHEN, CDR2 SYDVKM. The CDR3 runs to 10 residues. Trimming took off 6 bases at V and 7 bases at J, with 4 bases between the two ends. The CDR3 protein is CASSRNEQFF. CDR3 nucleotide sequence: TGTGCCAGCAGCAGAAATGAGCAGTTCTTC.

V gene TRBV27 combines with J gene TRBJ1-1; D remains ambiguous. The CDR3 is 13 residues long. V was cut by 5 bases and J by 5 bases, with 12 bases left in between. Germline loops: CDR1 MNHEY, CDR2 SMNVEV (reference sequence). CDR3 residues: CASSTKVGTEAFF. DNA of the CDR3: TGTGCCAGCAGTACTAAGGTAGGAACTGAAGCTTTCTTT.

The rearrangement joins TRBV15 to TRBJ1-4; no firm D call. This CDR3 is 17 amino acids long. The germline V gene encodes CDR1 LNHNV and CDR2 YYDKDF (reference sequence). V dropped 3 bases and J dropped 0 bases, with 14 bases sitting between them. The CDR3 DNA sequence: TGTGCCACCAGCAGGAATGACCCGCGGGCAACTAATGAAAAACTGTTTTTT. This encodes CATSRNDPRATNEKLFF. Complete variable domain (other parts from reference TRBV15 and TRBJ1-4): DAMVIQNPRYQVTQFGKPVTLSCSQTLNHNVMYWYQQKSSQAPKLLFHYYDKDFNNEADTPDNFQSRRPNTSFCFLDIRSPGLGDTAMYLCATSRNDPRATNEKLFFGSGTQLSVL.

This chain connects TRBV6-4 to TRBJ2-1; TRBD2 agrees at 16 bases. Germline CDR1 is MRHNA and CDR2 is SNTAGT. The CDR3 runs 20 residues. With V trimmed by 0 bases and J by 1 base, 6 bases remained unmatched. Here the CDR3 reads CASSDSIRGLAGGSYNEQFF. The CDR3 nucleotides read TGTGCCAGCAGTGACTCGATTCGGGGACTAGCGGGAGGGTCCTACAATGAGCAGTTCTTC.